The clone carrying this T cell receptor (beta chain) has a count of ten or more. The antigen remains unidentified. RNA transcripts gave rise to amplified TCR beta CDR3 regions. HTBI primers were the set used in a first-round RT-PCR of the TCR CDR3. TCRdb passed the multiplex PCR reads through MiXCR, listing each CDR3 protein once. In the table there are around 190,000 distinct CDR3 sequences, roughly a sixth of which are singletons. For Graves' hyperthyroidism to be stable, ophthalmopathy could not progress within 18 months. Patients aged 18 to 65 with hyperthyroidism were newly diagnosed, with duration under 2 months. These data come from a study of T cells in Graves' hyperthyroidism and ophthalmopathy. Overall study context: At initial diagnosis, before any treatment had begun, peripheral blood was obtained.

This CDR3 has 13 amino acids. Germline loops: CDR1 SGHTA, CDR2 FQGTGA. The V segment lost 4 bases and the J segment 13 bases; nucleotides outside the gene matches: 8. Study conclusions and caveats: Researchers report that a 13 V-J model separated ophthalmopathy from stable hyperthyroidism.

Material: blood. The chain employs TRBV7-3 and TRBJ2-1, with TRBD1 matching 9 bases. This sequence originates from a woman aged 45 to 65 with Graves' hyperthyroidism. The DNA for the CDR3 is TGTGCCAGCAGCTCTTCCGGGACAGGGATCCAGTTCTTC. Its translation: CASSSSGTGIQFF. Using reference TRBV7-3 and TRBJ2-1 for the parts outside the CDR3, the full variable domain is GAGVSQTPSNKVTEKGKYVELRCDPISGHTALYWYRQSLGQGPEFLIYFQGTGAADDSGLPNDRFFAVRPEGSVSTLKIQRTERGDSAVYLCASSSSGTGIQFFGPGTRLTVL.